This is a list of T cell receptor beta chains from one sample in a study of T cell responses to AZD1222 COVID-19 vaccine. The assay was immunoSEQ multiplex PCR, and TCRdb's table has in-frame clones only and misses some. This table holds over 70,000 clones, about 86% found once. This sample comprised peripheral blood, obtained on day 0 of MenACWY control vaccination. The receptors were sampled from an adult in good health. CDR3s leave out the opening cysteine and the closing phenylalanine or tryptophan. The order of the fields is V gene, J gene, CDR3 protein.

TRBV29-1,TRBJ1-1,SVPHPGNTEAF
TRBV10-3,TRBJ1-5,AINNRDLSQPQH
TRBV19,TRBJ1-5,ASSRTGVGQPQH
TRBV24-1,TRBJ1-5,ATSDPRAARSNQPQH
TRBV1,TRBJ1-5,RLWYRNQPQH
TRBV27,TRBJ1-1,ASSLSTGRDTEAF
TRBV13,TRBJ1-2,ASSPSTEDRGADGYT
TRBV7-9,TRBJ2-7,ASSKTVSSYEQY
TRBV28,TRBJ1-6,ASRTGTGQSPLH
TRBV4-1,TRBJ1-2,ASSQNGDSYGYT
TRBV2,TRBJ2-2,ASRDRAGELF
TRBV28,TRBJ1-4,ASNSMGGIPTNEKLF
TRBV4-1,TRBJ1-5,ASTTYEGTNQPQH
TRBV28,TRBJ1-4,ASSLWANGADEKLF
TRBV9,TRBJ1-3,ASSPAGGNTIY
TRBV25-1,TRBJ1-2,ASSEYIGGQGGGYT
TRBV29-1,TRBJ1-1,SARDSDTEAF
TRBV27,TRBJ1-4,ASSSQGVTNEKLF
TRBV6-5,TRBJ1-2,ASRLPGQGYGYT
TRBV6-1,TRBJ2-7,ASSELGTVYEQY
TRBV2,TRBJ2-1,ASSPRDNAYNEQF
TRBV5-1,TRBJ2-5,ASSVWTGDAPETQY
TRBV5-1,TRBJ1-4,ASSLARVGANEKLF
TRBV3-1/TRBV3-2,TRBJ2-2,ASSQSTPGYIGELF
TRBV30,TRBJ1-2,AWSPTGAMASYGYT
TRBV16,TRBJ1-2,ASSQSGDGGYT
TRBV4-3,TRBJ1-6,ASSQALGVNSPLH
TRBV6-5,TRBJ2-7,ASSYTGILGTEQY
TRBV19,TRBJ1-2,ASSIGGYNYGYT
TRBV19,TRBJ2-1,ASSMEGTSGGWTGEQF
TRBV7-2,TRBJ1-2,ASSPLDRNYGYT
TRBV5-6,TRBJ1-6,ASSFLGDRSYNSPLH
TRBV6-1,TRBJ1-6,ASSEWTGSGLGYSPLH
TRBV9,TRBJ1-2,ASSVEPGPVAGYT
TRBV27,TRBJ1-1,ASSMGRGNTEAF
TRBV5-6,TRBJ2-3,ASSARQGTTDTQY
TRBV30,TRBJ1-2,AWTFLARAT